This T cell receptor beta chain was identified during a study of PD-L1 blockade in urothelial cancer. Across the whole study: Individuals in the cohort had been given 0 to 3 earlier chemotherapy regimens. Analysis of the blood was performed 3 weeks (second dose) and 6 weeks after treatment start.

TCRdb's table, derived via immunoSEQ multiplex PCR, lists solely in-frame clones and lacks some. The sample includes 35,000 to 50,000 clones, roughly 91% of them seen just once. The diagnosis in patients was locally advanced or metastatic urothelial carcinoma. This TCR derives from a woman in her fifties or sixties with urothelial cancer. This specimen was PBMCs, taken around atezolizumab (anti-PD-L1) treatment.

The CDR3 DNA reads as TGCGCCAGCAGCTCACCTGGACTCTTCTACGAGCAGTACTTC. It translates to CASSSPGLFYEQYF. The V call is TRBV5-1, the J call TRBJ2-7, with a tentative D call TRBD2 (5 bases). Per germline, CDR1 SGHRS and CDR2 YFSETQ. This CDR3 has 14 amino acids. V lost 3 bases, J lost 3 bases, and 13 bases lay in between.